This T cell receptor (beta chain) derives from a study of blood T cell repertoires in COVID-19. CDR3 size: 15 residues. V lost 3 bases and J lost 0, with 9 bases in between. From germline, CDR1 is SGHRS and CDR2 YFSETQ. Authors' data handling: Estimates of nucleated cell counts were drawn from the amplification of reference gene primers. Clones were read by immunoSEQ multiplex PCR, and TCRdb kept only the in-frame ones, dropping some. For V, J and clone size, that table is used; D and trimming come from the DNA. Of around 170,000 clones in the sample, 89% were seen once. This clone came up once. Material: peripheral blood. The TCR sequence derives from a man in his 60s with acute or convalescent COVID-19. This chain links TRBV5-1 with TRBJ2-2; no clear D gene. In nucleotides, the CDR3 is TGCGCCAGCAGCTCCCGGGTCACGAACACCGGGGAGCTGTTTTTT. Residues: CASSSRVTNTGELFF. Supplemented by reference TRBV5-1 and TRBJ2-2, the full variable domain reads KAGVTQTPRYLIKTRGQQVTLSCSPISGHRSVSWYQQTPGQGLQFLFEYFSETQRNKGNFPGRFSGRQFSNSRSEMNVSTLELGDSALYLCASSSRVTNTGELFFGEGSRLTVL.